A selection of T cell receptor beta chains follows, all from one sample in a study of T-cell memory formation after mild COVID-19. TCRdb recomputed calls from the 5' RACE reads with MiXCR, one row per CDR3 protein. The sample includes 250,000 or so distinct CDR3 sequences, around 17% of them seen just once. Sequencing input: PBMCs or a T cell subset sorted from them (not recorded which). The receptors were sampled from a man in his late teens or twenties who had mild COVID-19 (a few samples of this study predate the infection). Cell type and time point are not known. Both conserved end residues are part of each CDR3. Fields, in order: V gene, clone size, J gene, CDR3 protein. Clone size is given for some rows only: seen once, a few or many times, or a class if the clone is expanded.

TRBV28	.	TRBJ2-5	CASTPARLGGETQYF
TRBV2	.	TRBJ2-5	CASSVWATETQYF
TRBV5-8	.	TRBJ1-5	CASSSYRAGDDNQPQHF
TRBV29-1	.	TRBJ1-1	CSVESQGGTEAFF
TRBV20-1	.	TRBJ2-3	CSARGGRRDTQYF
TRBV12-3/TRBV12-4	.	TRBJ1-1	CASSPQQGSNTEAFF
TRBV10-2	few	TRBJ2-7	CASSEARDSYEQYF
TRBV7-7	few	TRBJ2-5	CASSPDRVETQYF
TRBV7-2	many	TRBJ2-5	CASGEETQYF
TRBV6-6	few	TRBJ1-1	CASITSQGTEAFF
TRBV29-1	.	TRBJ2-5	CSVEGVKEDVETQYF
TRBV3-1	few	TRBJ2-7	CASSLRGGRREQYF
TRBV15	.	TRBJ2-5	CATGTGAQETQYF
TRBV4-3	.	TRBJ1-3	CASSQNRAGSGNTIYF
TRBV4-1	many	TRBJ2-2	CASSQEVAVTGELFF
TRBV13	few	TRBJ2-7	CASSLGRLGPTYEQYF
TRBV6-6	.	TRBJ2-5	CASSLTSGETQYF
TRBV5-5	.	TRBJ1-1	CASSLGRIPEKEAFF
TRBV6-5	few	TRBJ2-7	CASSYGTGGGEQYF
TRBV30	few	TRBJ1-6	CAWSYGGQSSPLHF
TRBV7-9	.	TRBJ2-7	CASSPPSGTGYEQYF
TRBV6-1	few	TRBJ1-2	CASKDYGYTF